This T cell receptor (beta chain) was recovered during a study of shared clonotypes between healthy human individuals. Repertoires were generated with immunoSEQ multiplex PCR, while TCRdb's copy carries only in-frame clones and drops some. The sample has fewer than 350,000 clones, roughly 91% seen once. Germline lookup yields CDR1 PRHDT and CDR2 FYEKMQ (reference sequence). The CDR3 runs 15 residues. V was cut by 4 bases and J by 1 base, with 13 bases left in between. The rearrangement links TRBV13 to TRBJ1-2; D uncertain. The source is a man between 18 and 29 years old in good health. Sequencing input: memory CD8+ T cells sorted from blood. Subset: CD45RO+ cells pooled with CCR7-negative TemRA cells. The DNA of the CDR3 is TGTGCCAGCAGCTCCTTCCCCCAGGATAACTATGGCTACACCTTC. This encodes CASSSFPQDNYGYTF.